This T cell receptor (beta chain) came from a study of cytomegalovirus exposure and HLA in healthy donors. Findings and caveats of the study: Most observed TCR sequences were rare, whereas some public TCRs were detected in many donors. In an earlier analysis, most TCR beta V segments were productive about 87% or about 30% of the time.

As to this clone: Its antigen is still unknown.

Per the germline V gene, CDR1 is GTSNPN and CDR2 is SVGIG (reference sequence). Trimming pared 5 bases from V and 0 bases from J, leaving 8 bases between. The CDR3 extends over 13 amino acids. 13 Jbeta primers and 60 Vbeta primers were used for the PCR. In the original workflow: A follow-up analysis tallied approximately 85 million unique TCR beta chains, some 11 million shared. Only in-frame clones appear in the TCRdb table, and some are missing; sequencing was by immunoSEQ multiplex PCR. V and J calls and clone size are copied from that table; D and trimming were computed from the DNA. The table records 150,000 to 200,000 clones, about four fifths of them present only once.

Sequenced input: PBMCs. The chain has TRBV30 and TRBJ1-3; no reliable D call. This clonotype was sampled from a boy between 10 and 17 years old in good health and CMV-seronegative. CDR3 sequence: CAWQRSSGNTIYF. CDR3 DNA sequence: TGTGCCTGGCAGAGGAGCTCTGGAAACACCATATATTTT.